Here is one T cell receptor (beta chain) with its context. Sequencing used immunoSEQ multiplex PCR; TCRdb keeps in-frame clones, though not all of them. The table lists some 180,000 clones, around 80% of them singletons. The data belong to a study of blood T cell repertoires in COVID-19. At the level of the study: Sources were T cells, B-cell-depleted T cells, or PBMCs; the material itself was cDNA or gDNA.

The TCR comes from a man in his fifties or sixties who had been exposed to COVID-19. The sequenced sample was PBMCs or T cells enriched from blood (not recorded which).

CDR3 DNA: TGTGCCAGTAGTGTTAGCGGGAGGTACAATGAGCAGTTCTTC. Its protein is CASSVSGRYNEQFF. The chain recombines TRBV19 with TRBJ2-1; 10 bases match TRBD2. This CDR3 spans 14 amino acids. Trimming took 5 bases from V and 4 from J; bases not matched to a gene: 2. Germline assignment: CDR1 LNHDA and CDR2 SQIVND (reference sequence).